This T cell receptor (beta chain) is drawn from a study of blood T cell repertoires in COVID-19. This clone was counted a few times. The table came from immunoSEQ multiplex PCR; TCRdb's copy has only in-frame clones and leaves some out. This table has roughly 250,000 clones, around 87% appearing once. The V gene's germline CDR1 is MNHEY and CDR2 SMNVEV (reference sequence). The V and J ends lost 3 bases and 1 base, in that order; junction bases with no gene match: 3. The CDR3 runs 15 residues. Donors were grouped by their self-reported clinical history. The J gene is TRBJ2-7, the V gene TRBV27, with 10 bases that match TRBD1. The specimen sequenced was PBMCs or T cells enriched from blood (not recorded which). The sequence came from a woman between 50 and 59 years old who had recovered from COVID-19. DNA for the CDR3: TGTGCCAGCAGTTTGGGACAGGGGCGATCCTACGAGCAGTACTTC. Translated: CASSLGQGRSYEQYF.